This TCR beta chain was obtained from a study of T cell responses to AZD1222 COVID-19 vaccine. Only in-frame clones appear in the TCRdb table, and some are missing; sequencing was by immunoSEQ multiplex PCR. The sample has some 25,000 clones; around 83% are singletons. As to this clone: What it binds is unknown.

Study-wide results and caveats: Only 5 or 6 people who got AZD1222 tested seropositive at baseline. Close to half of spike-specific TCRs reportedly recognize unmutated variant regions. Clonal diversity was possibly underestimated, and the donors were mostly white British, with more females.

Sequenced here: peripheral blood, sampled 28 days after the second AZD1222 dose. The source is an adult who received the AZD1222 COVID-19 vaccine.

The CDR3 region is CASSRELDYGYTF. DNA for the CDR3: TGTGCCAGTAGTCGGGAGCTCGACTATGGCTACACCTTC. This chain joins TRBV6-4 and TRBJ1-2; D gene ambiguous. Germline-derived CDR1 and CDR2 are MRHNA and SNTAGT. Trimming left V 9 bases short and J 3 bases short, with 14 bases between. There are 13 residues in the CDR3.